What follows are 2 T cell receptor beta chains derived from one specimen sequenced in a study of siplizumab effects on memory and regulatory T cells. No cognate antigen is known for these TCRs. The data were produced by immunoSEQ multiplex PCR, yet TCRdb's version contains in-frame clones alone and is incomplete. Counted here are about 15,000 clones, over 40% occurring once; the ten biggest clones make up roughly 7%. Coculture of mixed lymphocyte reaction cells was performed at 37°C for 5 to 6 days. The sequencing sample was made of CFSE-low (dividing) CD4+ T cells sorted from an allogeneic mixed lymphocyte reaction. These receptors all come from a human donor in good health; the cells came from an allogeneic mixed lymphocyte reaction. Some clones in this sample may be carry-over from other donors' samples.

This clone came up a few times. V and J are TRBV2 and TRBJ2-3; 7 bases agree with TRBD1. The germline V gene encodes CDR1 SNHLY and CDR2 FYNNEI. The V segment lost 4 bases and the J segment 6 bases; nucleotides outside the gene matches: 16. The CDR3 is 17 residues long. CDR3 sequence reads: CASSAKDRLATRDTQYF. The DNA for the CDR3 is TGTGCCAGCAGTGCAAAGGACAGGCTGGCCACGAGGGATACGCAGTATTTT.

This rearrangement joins TRBV27 to TRBJ1-6; unclear D gene. CDR1 is MNHEY, CDR2 SMNVEV, per germline (reference sequence). The germline V and J ends were trimmed by 5 bases and 9 bases, with 17 bases remaining between them. The CDR3 extends over 15 amino acids. The chain's CDR3 is CASSALSGVSSPLHF. The CDR3 coding sequence is TGTGCCAGCAGTGCGCTCAGTGGGGTTTCTTCACCCCTCCACTTT.